These 25 T cell receptor beta chains share one sample of origin, sequenced in a study of cytomegalovirus exposure and HLA in healthy donors (dated by TCRdb to between 2016 and 2019). The library was produced with the immunoSEQ multiplex PCR assay. The multiplex PCR relied on a mix of 60 forward primers for TCR Vbeta segments and 13 reverse primers for TCR Jbeta segments. TCRdb mirrors the immuneACCESS table, restricted to in-frame sequences. Some clones are absent from its copies; in checked studies, under half trace to an unresolved V gene, and the reason for the others is unknown. For this sample there are around 150,000 clones; roughly 71% appear just once. The ten largest make up around 3% of the sample. Specimen: PBMCs. The receptors originated from a woman aged 50 to 65 in good health and CMV-seropositive.

This sequence joins TRBV29-1 and TRBJ1-1, with D perhaps matching TRBD1 (6 bases). Germline V CDR1 and CDR2: SQVTM, ANQGSEA. This CDR3 is 14 amino acids long. Trimming cost V 7 bases and J 5 bases, with 20 bases left between them. The CDR3 is CSARGQKSGTEAFF. CDR3 bases: TGCAGCGCCCGAGGACAGAAATCGGGGACTGAAGCTTTCTTT.

The chain employs TRBV6-1 and TRBJ2-3, with 8 nucleotides matching TRBD1. Unmatched junction bases numbered 9, after V lost 3 bases and J lost 1 base. This CDR3 region has 17 residues. The V gene's germline CDR1 is MNHNS and CDR2 SASEGT. The CDR3 loop reads CASSDRSGGRGTDTQYF. The CDR3 DNA reads TGTGCCAGCAGTGACCGCTCAGGGGGCAGGGGCACAGATACGCAGTATTTT.

The chain recombines TRBV5-1 with TRBJ2-2; D is possibly TRBD1 (6 bases). V gave up 4 bases and J gave up 0 bases, with 10 bases separating them. The CDR3 has 15 residues. Germline-derived CDR1 and CDR2 are SGHRS and YFSETQ. The CDR3 protein is CASSTGTTNTGELFF. The CDR3 nucleotides read TGCGCCAGCAGCACCGGGACAACGAACACCGGGGAGCTGTTTTTT.

The chain uses TRBV5-1 and TRBJ2-2, with D possibly matching TRBD1 (6 bases). V lost 3 bases and J lost 1, with 16 bases in between. CDR1 is SGHRS and CDR2 is YFSETQ in the germline V gene. This CDR3 has 17 amino acids. CDR3 coding DNA: TGCGCCAGCAGCTGGGACAACAGGAGAAAGAACACCGGGGAGCTGTTTTTT. Translating gives CASSWDNRRKNTGELFF.

The chain links TRBV7-2 to TRBJ2-1; possible D gene TRBD2, 5 bases. Trimming shortened V by 1 base and J by 0 bases, and 7 bases separated the two germline ends. The CDR3 loop spans 15 amino acids. Per germline, CDR1 SGHTA and CDR2 FQGNSA. The CDR3 sequence is CASSLGGLSYNEQFF. For the CDR3, the DNA is TGTGCCAGCAGCTTAGGCGGACTCTCCTACAATGAGCAGTTCTTC.

This clone occurred once. The V and J genes are TRBV29-1 and TRBJ2-7; no reliable D call. The CDR3 is 12 amino acids. Germline CDR1 SQVTM, CDR2 ANQGSEA. V gave up 4 bases and J gave up 4 bases, with 11 bases separating them. The CDR3 reads CSVGAEIYEQYF. CDR3 DNA sequence: TGCAGCGTTGGTGCCGAGATTTACGAGCAGTACTTC.

The J gene is TRBJ2-5, the V gene TRBV10-3; 9 bases match TRBD2. CDR1 ENHRY and CDR2 SYGVKD come from the germline V gene. V trimming: 4 bases; J trimming: 2 bases; junction bases outside the gene matches: 5. The CDR3 loop spans 15 amino acids. The CDR3 spells CAISGGSGGQETQYF. The DNA for the CDR3 is TGTGCCATCAGTGGGGGTAGCGGGGGTCAAGAGACCCAGTACTTC.

This clone was recorded once. The chain recombines TRBV4-2 with TRBJ2-1; 7 bases agree with TRBD2. Germline CDR1 reads LGHNA; CDR2 reads YNFKEQ. The CDR3 consists of 17 residues. Trimming cost V 2 bases and J 4 bases; bases outside gene matches: 11. The CDR3 DNA reads as TGTGCCAGCAGCCAACCCGGACTAGGTGAAAAGTACAATGAGCAGTTCTTC. Its protein is CASSQPGLGEKYNEQFF.

This chain links TRBV10-1 with TRBJ2-5; D is uncertain. CDR3 length equals 15 residues. In germline, CDR1 is WNHNN, CDR2 SYGVQD (reference sequence). The V gene lost 0 bases and the J gene lost 5 bases, with 13 bases spanning the gap. The CDR3 nucleotides are TGCGCCAGCAGTGAGTCAGACAACCGTGGGGAGACCCAGTACTTC. This translates into CASSESDNRGETQYF.

This clone appeared a few times. The genes are TRBV2 and TRBJ1-1, with no clear D. This CDR3 spans 14 amino acids. Trimming stripped 6 bases from V and 6 bases from J, with 17 bases between. Germline V CDR1 and CDR2: SNHLY, FYNNEI. In nucleotides, the CDR3 is TGTGCCAGCAGAGGTTCAGGCAAAGTACCTGAAGCTTTCTTT. Translated, it gives CASRGSGKVPEAFF.

The rearrangement uses TRBV6-5 and TRBJ2-7, with a weak D call TRBD1 (6 bases). CDR3 size: 14 residues. With 5 bases removed from V and 2 bases from J, the gap between germline ends came to 13 bases. Germline CDR1 is MNHEY and CDR2 is SVGAGI. Here the CDR3 reads CASSTQGDPYEQYF. For the CDR3, the DNA is TGTGCCAGCAGTACACAGGGAGACCCCTACGAGCAGTACTTC.

This clone appeared a single time. This chain joins TRBV2 and TRBJ2-2; 11 nucleotides align to TRBD2. Per germline, CDR1 SNHLY and CDR2 FYNNEI. The CDR3 covers 16 residues. V gave up 6 bases and J gave up 4 bases; unmatched junction bases: 7. The CDR3 coding sequence is TGTGCCAGCAGCGGTAGCGGGGGGGCAGTCACCGGGGAGCTGTTTTTT. Its protein product is CASSGSGGAVTGELFF.

The CDR3 sequence is CSGGEFQETQYF. The CDR3, as DNA: TGCAGCGGGGGGGAATTCCAAGAGACCCAGTACTTC. The chain employs TRBV29-1 and TRBJ2-5; a possible D gene is TRBD2 (6 bases). The ends were cut back, 7 bases at V and 1 base at J, with 10 bases in the middle. CDR1 and CDR2 from the germline V gene are SQVTM and ANQGSEA. CDR3 length equals 12 residues.

The V gene is TRBV5-4, the J gene TRBJ2-1; D possibly corresponds to TRBD1 (6 bases). The CDR3 runs to 16 residues. Trimming pared 4 bases from V and 7 bases from J, leaving 21 bases between. Per germline, CDR1 SGHNT and CDR2 YYREEE (reference sequence). This CDR3 is CASSPDVAGDLNEQFF. CDR3 bases: TGTGCCAGCAGCCCTGACGTGGCAGGGGATTTGAATGAGCAGTTCTTC.

This sequence joins TRBV5-4 and TRBJ1-1, with 10 bases that match TRBD1. Per the germline V gene, CDR1 is SGHNT and CDR2 is YYREEE (reference sequence). The CDR3 is 14 amino acids. V shed 1 base and J 4 bases; nucleotides not matched to a gene: 1. The CDR3 sequence: CASSLRTGGTEAFF. The CDR3, as DNA: TGTGCCAGCAGCTTGCGGACAGGGGGCACTGAAGCTTTCTTT.

This clone was observed a few times. This sequence joins TRBV6-1 and TRBJ2-5; D is perhaps TRBD1 (5 bases). V was pared by 6 bases and J by 2 bases, with 16 bases between. The CDR3 covers 15 residues. Looked up from germline, CDR1 is MNHNS and CDR2 is SASEGT. The CDR3 spells CASRMTVGHQETQYF. For the CDR3, the DNA is TGTGCCAGCAGAATGACAGTGGGGCATCAAGAGACCCAGTACTTC.

The chain combines TRBV6-6 with TRBJ1-2, with a tentative D call TRBD1 (6 bases). Germline V CDR1 and CDR2: MNHNY, SVGAGI (reference sequence). This CDR3 has 13 residues. The V gene lost 6 bases and the J gene lost 5 bases, with 13 bases spanning the gap. CDR3 DNA sequence: TGTGCCAGCAGCCCCGGGACATATTATGGCTACACCTTC. Amino acid sequence: CASSPGTYYGYTF.

The chain is built from TRBV19 and TRBJ2-1; TRBD2 might be the D (7 bases). The CDR3 totals 16 residues. Germline values: CDR1 LNHDA, CDR2 SQIVND (reference sequence). Deletions cut 8 bases from V and 2 bases from J, with 19 bases between. CDR3 residues: CASGGGGIFPYNEQFF. In DNA form, the CDR3 reads TGTGCCAGTGGGGGCGGGGGTATTTTCCCCTACAATGAGCAGTTCTTC.

This chain connects TRBV7-6 to TRBJ2-2; 10 nucleotides align to TRBD1. Germline assignment: CDR1 SGHVS and CDR2 FNYEAQ. There are 15 residues in the CDR3. With 4 bases clipped from V and 7 bases from J, the junction kept 6 bases outside the gene matches. The CDR3 nucleotides are TGTGCCAGCAGCTCCGGGACAGGGGAACTCGGGGAGCTGTTTTTT. It encodes CASSSGTGELGELFF. Looking up the rest from reference TRBV7-6 and TRBJ2-2 gives the full variable domain: GAGVSQSPRYKVTKRGQDVALRCDPISGHVSLYWYRQALGQGPEFLTYFNYEAQQDKSGLPNDRFSAERPEGSISTLTIQRTEQRDSAMYRCASSSGTGELGELFFGEGSRLTVL.

This clone was counted between two and nine times. The chain joins TRBV6-5 to TRBJ2-7; 9 nucleotides agree with TRBD1. V lost 5 bases to trimming and J lost 3 bases; unmatched junction nucleotides: 2. The CDR3 extends over 13 amino acids. Germline V gene lookup returns CDR1 MNHEY and CDR2 SVGAGI. CDR3 coding DNA: TGTGCCAGCAGTAGGGGACAGGGCTACGAGCAGTACTTC. Its translation: CASSRGQGYEQYF.

This clone was seen only a few times. The V and J genes are TRBV25-1 and TRBJ1-4; TRBD1 is a possible D gene (6 bases). CDR1 is MGHDK and CDR2 is SYGVNS in the germline V gene. The CDR3 spans 15 residues. The V end was cut by 4 bases, the J end by 8 bases, with 17 bases between. CDR3 protein: CASSAWTVWGEKLFF. As DNA, the CDR3 is TGTGCCAGCAGTGCTTGGACAGTTTGGGGAGAAAAACTGTTTTTT.

The chain has TRBV4-2 and TRBJ1-2; 7 positions agree with TRBD1. The V segment lost 2 bases and the J segment 6 bases; nucleotides outside the gene matches: 6. CDR1 and CDR2 (germline): LGHNA, YNFKEQ. This CDR3 is 14 amino acids long. The CDR3 loop reads CASSQRGTVDGYTF. CDR3 sequence (DNA): TGTGCCAGCAGCCAACGAGGGACAGTTGATGGCTACACCTTC.

V gene TRBV4-2 combines with J gene TRBJ2-2, with 9 bases lining up with TRBD2. This CDR3 contains 22 residues. V dropped 0 bases and J dropped 5; count of bases not matched to a gene: 22. Germline CDR1 LGHNA, CDR2 YNFKEQ. CDR3 region: CASSQDNGGLAGPPGRTGELFF. The CDR3 DNA reads TGTGCCAGCAGCCAAGATAACGGCGGCCTAGCGGGGCCCCCGGGGCGGACCGGGGAGCTGTTTTTT.

The rearrangement links TRBV13 to TRBJ2-3; 8 nucleotides align to TRBD2. V dropped 5 bases and J dropped 4; count of bases not matched to a gene: 11. Germline lookup yields CDR1 PRHDT and CDR2 FYEKMQ (reference sequence). The length of the CDR3 is 16 residues. The CDR3 DNA reads as TGTGCCAGCAGCACGCGACTAGCGACGACGGCAGATACGCAGTATTTT. As protein: CASSTRLATTADTQYF.

The chain uses TRBV25-1 and TRBJ1-1; a weak D match, TRBD1 (5 bases). V lost 8 bases and J lost 4, with 17 bases in between. The germline CDR1 and CDR2 sequences are MGHDK and SYGVNS. There are 14 residues in the CDR3. This CDR3 is CASGEGGTGTEAFF. The CDR3, as DNA: TGTGCCAGCGGCGAGGGAGGGACGGGCACTGAAGCTTTCTTT.